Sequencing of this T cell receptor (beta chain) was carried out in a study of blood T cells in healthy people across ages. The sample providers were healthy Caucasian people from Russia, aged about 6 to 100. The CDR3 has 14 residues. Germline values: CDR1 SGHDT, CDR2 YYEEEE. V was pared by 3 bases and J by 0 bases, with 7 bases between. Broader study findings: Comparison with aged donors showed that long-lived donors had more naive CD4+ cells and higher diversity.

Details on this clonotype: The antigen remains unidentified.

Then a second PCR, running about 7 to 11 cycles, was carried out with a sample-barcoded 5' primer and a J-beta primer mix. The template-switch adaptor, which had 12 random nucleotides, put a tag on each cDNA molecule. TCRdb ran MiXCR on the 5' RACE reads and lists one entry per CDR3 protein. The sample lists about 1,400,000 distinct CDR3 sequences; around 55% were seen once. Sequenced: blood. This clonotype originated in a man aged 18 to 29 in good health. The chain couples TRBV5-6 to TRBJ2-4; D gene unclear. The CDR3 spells CASSSSQAKNIQYF. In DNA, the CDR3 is TGTGCCAGCAGCTCTAGTCAAGCCAAAAACATTCAGTACTTC.